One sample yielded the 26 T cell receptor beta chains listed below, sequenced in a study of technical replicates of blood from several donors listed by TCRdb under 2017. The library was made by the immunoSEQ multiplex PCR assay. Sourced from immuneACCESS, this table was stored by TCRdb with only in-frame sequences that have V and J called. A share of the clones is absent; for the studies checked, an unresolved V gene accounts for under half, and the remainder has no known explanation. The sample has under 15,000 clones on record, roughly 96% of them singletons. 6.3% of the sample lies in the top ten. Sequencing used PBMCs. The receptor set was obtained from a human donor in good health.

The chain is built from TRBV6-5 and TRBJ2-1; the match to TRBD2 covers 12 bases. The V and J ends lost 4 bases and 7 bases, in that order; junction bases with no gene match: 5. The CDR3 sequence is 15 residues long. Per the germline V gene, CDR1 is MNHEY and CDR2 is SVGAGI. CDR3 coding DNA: TGTGCCAGCAGTTTGACTAGCGGGAGTATAAATGAGCAGTTCTTC. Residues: CASSLTSGSINEQFF.

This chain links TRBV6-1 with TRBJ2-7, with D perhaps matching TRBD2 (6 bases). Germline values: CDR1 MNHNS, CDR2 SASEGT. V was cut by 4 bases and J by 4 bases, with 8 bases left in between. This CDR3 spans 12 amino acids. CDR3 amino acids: CASSGLEYEQYF. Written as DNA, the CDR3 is TGTGCCAGCAGTGGACTAGAGTACGAGCAGTACTTC.

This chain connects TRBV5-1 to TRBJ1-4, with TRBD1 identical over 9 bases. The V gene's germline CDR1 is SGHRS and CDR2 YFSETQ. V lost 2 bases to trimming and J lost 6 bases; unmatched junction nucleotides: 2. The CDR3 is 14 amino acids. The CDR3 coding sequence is TGCGCCAGCAGCTTACGGACAGGGGATGAAAAACTGTTTTTT. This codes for CASSLRTGDEKLFF.

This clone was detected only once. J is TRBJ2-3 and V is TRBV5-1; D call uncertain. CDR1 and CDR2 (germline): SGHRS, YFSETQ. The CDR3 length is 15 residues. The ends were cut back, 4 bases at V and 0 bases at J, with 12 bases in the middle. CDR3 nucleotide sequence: TGCGCCAGCAGCGGAGAATACGCGAGCACAGATACGCAGTATTTT. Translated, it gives CASSGEYASTDTQYF.

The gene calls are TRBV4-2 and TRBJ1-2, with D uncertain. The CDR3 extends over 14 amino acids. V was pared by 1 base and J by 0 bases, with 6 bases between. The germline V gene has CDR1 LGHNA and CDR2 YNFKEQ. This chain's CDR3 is CASSQVTANYGYTF. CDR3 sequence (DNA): TGTGCCAGCAGCCAAGTCACAGCTAACTATGGCTACACCTTC.

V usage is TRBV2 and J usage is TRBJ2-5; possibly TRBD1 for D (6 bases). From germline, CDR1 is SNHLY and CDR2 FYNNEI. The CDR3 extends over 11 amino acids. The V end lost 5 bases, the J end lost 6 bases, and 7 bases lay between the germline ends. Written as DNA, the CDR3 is TGTGCCAGCAGTTGGGACAAGACCCAGTACTTC. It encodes CASSWDKTQYF. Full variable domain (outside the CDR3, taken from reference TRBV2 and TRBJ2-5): EPEVTQTPSHQVTQMGQEVILRCVPISNHLYFYWYRQILGQKVEFLVSFYNNEISEKSEIFDDQFSVERPDGSNFTLKIRSTKLEDSAMYFCASSWDKTQYFGPGTRLLVL.

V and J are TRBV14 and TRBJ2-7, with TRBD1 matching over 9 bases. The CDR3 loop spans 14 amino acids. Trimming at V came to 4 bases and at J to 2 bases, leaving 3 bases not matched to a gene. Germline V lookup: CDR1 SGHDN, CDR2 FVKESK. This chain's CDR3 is CASSPRTGAYEQYF. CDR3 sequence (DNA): TGTGCCAGCAGCCCTCGGACAGGGGCCTACGAGCAGTACTTC.

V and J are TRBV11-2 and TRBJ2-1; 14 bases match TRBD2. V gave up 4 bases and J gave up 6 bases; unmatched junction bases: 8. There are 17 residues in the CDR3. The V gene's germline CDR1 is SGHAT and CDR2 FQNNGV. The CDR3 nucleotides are TGTGCCAGCAGCTCCCAGGGACTAGCGGGAGCCGGCAATGAGCAGTTCTTC. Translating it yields CASSSQGLAGAGNEQFF.

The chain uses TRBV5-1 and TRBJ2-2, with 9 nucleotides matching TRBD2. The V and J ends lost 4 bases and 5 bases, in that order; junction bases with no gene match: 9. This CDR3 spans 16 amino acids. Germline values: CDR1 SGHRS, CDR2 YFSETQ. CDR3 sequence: CASSLIGLAGTGELFF. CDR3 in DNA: TGCGCCAGCAGCCTCATCGGGCTAGCGGGAACCGGGGAGCTGTTTTTT.

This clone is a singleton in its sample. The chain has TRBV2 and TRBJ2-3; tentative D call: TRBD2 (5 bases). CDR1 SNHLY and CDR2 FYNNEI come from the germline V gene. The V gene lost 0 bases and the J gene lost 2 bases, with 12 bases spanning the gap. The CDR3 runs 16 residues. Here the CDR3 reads CASSEAAGVFTDTQYF. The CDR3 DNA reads TGTGCCAGCAGTGAAGCCGCCGGGGTATTCACAGATACGCAGTATTTT.

The DNA of the CDR3 is TGTGCCGGGCAACCGGGACAGGGGGCGGTGGGAGATGAAAAACTGTTTTTT. It is translated as CAGQPGQGAVGDEKLFF. The chain recombines TRBV7-9 with TRBJ1-4; 12 nucleotides agree with TRBD1. V shed 11 bases, J shed 6 bases, and the junction held 16 bases outside the gene matches. This CDR3 contains 17 residues. Germline CDR1 is SEHNR and CDR2 is FQNEAQ (reference sequence).

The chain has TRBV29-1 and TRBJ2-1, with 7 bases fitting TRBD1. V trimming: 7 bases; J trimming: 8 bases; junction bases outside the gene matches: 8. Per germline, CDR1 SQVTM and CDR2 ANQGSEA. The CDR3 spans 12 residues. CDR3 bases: TGCAGCGGCGGTGGACAGGTCTATGAGCAGTTCTTC. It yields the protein CSGGGQVYEQFF.

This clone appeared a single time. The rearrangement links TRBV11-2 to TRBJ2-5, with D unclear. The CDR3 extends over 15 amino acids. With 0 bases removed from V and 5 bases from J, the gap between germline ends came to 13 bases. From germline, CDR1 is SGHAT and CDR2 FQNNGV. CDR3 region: CASSLDQASGETQYF. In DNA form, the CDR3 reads TGTGCCAGCAGCTTAGATCAGGCGAGTGGGGAGACCCAGTACTTC.

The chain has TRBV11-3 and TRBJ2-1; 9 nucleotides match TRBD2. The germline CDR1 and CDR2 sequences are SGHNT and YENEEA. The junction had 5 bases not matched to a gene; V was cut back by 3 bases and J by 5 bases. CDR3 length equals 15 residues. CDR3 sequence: CASSLGSGSNNEQFF. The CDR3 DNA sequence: TGTGCCAGCAGCTTGGGTAGCGGGAGCAACAATGAGCAGTTCTTC.

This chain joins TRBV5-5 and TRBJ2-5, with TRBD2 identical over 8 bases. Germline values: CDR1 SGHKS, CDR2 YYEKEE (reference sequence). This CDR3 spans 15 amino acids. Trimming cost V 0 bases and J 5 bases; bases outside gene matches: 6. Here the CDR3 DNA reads TGTGCCAGCAGCTTGGACACGGGAGGGGGTGAGACCCAGTACTTC. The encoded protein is CASSLDTGGGETQYF.

CDR3 amino acids: CARGDRFNEQFF. In DNA form, the CDR3 reads TGTGCCAGGGGAGATCGTTTTAATGAGCAGTTCTTC. This chain joins TRBV6-5 and TRBJ2-1, with a possible D match to TRBD2 (5 bases). Trimming stripped 9 bases from V and 7 bases from J, with 13 bases between. Germline lookup yields CDR1 MNHEY and CDR2 SVGAGI. The CDR3 length is 12 residues.

In DNA, the CDR3 is TGTGCCAGCAGCTTGGACAGGGGGTCCTACGAGCAGTACTTC. It specifies CASSLDRGSYEQYF. The J gene is TRBJ2-7, the V gene TRBV5-8; 8 positions agree with TRBD1. CDR1 and CDR2 from the germline V gene are SGHTS and YDEGEE. The CDR3 totals 14 residues. V lost 0 bases and J lost 1; bases outside the gene matches: 0.

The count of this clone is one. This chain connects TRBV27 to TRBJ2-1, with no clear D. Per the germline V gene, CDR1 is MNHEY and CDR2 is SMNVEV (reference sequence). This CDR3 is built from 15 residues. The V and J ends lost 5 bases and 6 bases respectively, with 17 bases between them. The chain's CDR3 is CASSLSGPQPNEQFF. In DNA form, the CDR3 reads TGTGCCAGCAGTCTCTCTGGGCCCCAGCCCAATGAGCAGTTCTTC.

The CDR3 reads CASSVLAGGEQETQYF. CDR3 DNA sequence: TGTGCCAGCAGCGTACTAGCGGGAGGCGAACAAGAGACCCAGTACTTC. The J gene is TRBJ2-5, the V gene TRBV9, with 11 bases fitting TRBD2. The V gene's germline CDR1 is SGDLS and CDR2 YYNGEE. Trimming took 1 base from V and 2 from J; bases not matched to a gene: 4. The CDR3 sequence is 16 residues long.

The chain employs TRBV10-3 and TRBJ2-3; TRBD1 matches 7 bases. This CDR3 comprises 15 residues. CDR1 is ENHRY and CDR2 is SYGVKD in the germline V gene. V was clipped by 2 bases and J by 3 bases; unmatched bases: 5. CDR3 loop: CAISERQGRTDTQYF. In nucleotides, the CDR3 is TGTGCCATCAGTGAGAGACAGGGAAGGACAGATACGCAGTATTTT.

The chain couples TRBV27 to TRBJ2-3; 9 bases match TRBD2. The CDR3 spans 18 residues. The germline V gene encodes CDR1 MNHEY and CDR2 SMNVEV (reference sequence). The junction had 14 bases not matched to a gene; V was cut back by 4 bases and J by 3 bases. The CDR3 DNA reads TGTGCCAGCAGTTCCTCTTCCCTATTAGCGGGAGATACAGATACGCAGTATTTT. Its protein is CASSSSSLLAGDTDTQYF.

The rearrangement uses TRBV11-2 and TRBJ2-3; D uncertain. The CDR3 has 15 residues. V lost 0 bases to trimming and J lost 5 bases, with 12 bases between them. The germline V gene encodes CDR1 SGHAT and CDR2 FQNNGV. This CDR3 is CASSLDWVLGDTQYF. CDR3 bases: TGTGCCAGCAGCTTAGATTGGGTCCTAGGAGATACGCAGTATTTT.

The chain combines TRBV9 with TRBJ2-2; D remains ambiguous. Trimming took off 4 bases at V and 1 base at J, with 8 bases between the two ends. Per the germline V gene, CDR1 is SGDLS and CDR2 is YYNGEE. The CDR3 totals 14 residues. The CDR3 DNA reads TGTGCCAGCAGCCCCCCCCGGAACACCGGGGAGCTGTTTTTT. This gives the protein CASSPPRNTGELFF.

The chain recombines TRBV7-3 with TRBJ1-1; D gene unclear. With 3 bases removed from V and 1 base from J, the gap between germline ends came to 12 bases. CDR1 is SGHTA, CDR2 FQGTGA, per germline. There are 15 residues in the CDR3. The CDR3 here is CASSLEAAGNTEAFF. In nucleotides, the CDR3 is TGTGCCAGCAGCTTGGAAGCGGCGGGGAACACTGAAGCTTTCTTT.

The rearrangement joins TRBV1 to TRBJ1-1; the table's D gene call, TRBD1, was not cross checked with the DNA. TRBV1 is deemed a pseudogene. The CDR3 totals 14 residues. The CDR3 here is CTSSQGPGDTEAFF. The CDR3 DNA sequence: TGCACCAGCAGCCAAGGGCCAGGGGACACTGAAGCTTTCTTT.

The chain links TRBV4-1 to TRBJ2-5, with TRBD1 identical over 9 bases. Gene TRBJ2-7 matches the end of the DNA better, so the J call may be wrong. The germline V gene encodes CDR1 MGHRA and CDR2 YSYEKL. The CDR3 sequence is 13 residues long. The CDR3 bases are TGCGCCAGCAGCCAGGGACAGGGCGACGAGCAGTACTTC. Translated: CASSQGQGDEQYF.